The T cell receptor (beta chain) described here comes from a study of T cells after yellow fever vaccination. Template switching with 5'RACE generated the TCR cDNA and added a universal primer site and UMIs. TCRdb reprocessed the 5' RACE reads via MiXCR and lists one record per CDR3 protein. In the table there are a few hundred thousand distinct CDR3 sequences, around a tenth of which are singletons. This clonotype was detected a few times. The antigen is unknown. Trimming shortened V by 11 bases and J by 5 bases, and 16 bases separated the two germline ends. Germline assignment: CDR1 MNHNS and CDR2 SASEGT. The CDR3 loop spans 14 amino acids. Study observations and caveats: Post-booster repertoires contained most primary-vaccination clones again (roughly 97% CD4, approximately 88% CD8). Though it reached lower strength, the secondary response hit its peak faster, day 5 versus 15. Clonotype sharing between CD4 and CD8 compartments was small.

V and J are TRBV6-1 and TRBJ1-6; D unclear. The TCR sequence derives from a man between 18 and 35 years old who received the YFV17D yellow fever vaccine. Sequenced here: PBMCs, sampled on the day of the first yellow fever vaccination. DNA of the CDR3: TGTGCCTCCTCTCCGATTTTTAATAATTCACCCCTCCACTTT. This encodes CASSPIFNNSPLHF.